This TCR beta chain was identified during a study of CXCR3-negative and CXCR3-positive naive CD8 T cells. Findings of the study overall: With respect to TRBV-TRBJ usage, naive CXCR3-negative and CXCR3-positive cells were similar; memory differed. High diversity, comparable across both naive subsets, contrasted with much lower diversity in memory CD8+ cells. Relative to CXCR3-negative naive cells, CXCR3-positive naive cells had more hydrophobic TRB CDR3s.

With respect to this clonotype: The antigen remains undetermined.

It was by 5' RACE with UMI labels that the TRB cDNA libraries were prepared. TCRdb re-called the 5' RACE reads; every CDR3 protein appears as one record, without DNA. The sample features around 160,000 distinct CDR3 sequences, with under 0.35% in its top ten. The CDR3 length is 14 residues. Looked up from germline, CDR1 is SEHNR and CDR2 is FQNEAQ (reference sequence). This receptor was identified in a human donor in good health. Some clones in this sample may be carry-over from other donors' samples. The gene calls are TRBV7-9 and TRBJ2-7; TCRdb calls TRBD1, which cannot be checked without DNA. Specimen: naive CXCR3+ CD8+ T cells from blood. The subset was: CD45RO-CCR7+CD27+CD95- naive CD8+ T cells expressing CXCR3 (TNR3+). CDR3 residues: CASTGQAGDGEQYF. The whole variable domain, filled in from reference TRBV7-9 and TRBJ2-7, reads DTGVSQNPRHKITKRGQNVTFRCDPISEHNRLYWYRQTLGQGPEFLTYFQNEAQLEKSRLLSDRFSAERPKGSFSTLEIQRTEQGDSAMYLCASTGQAGDGEQYFGPGTRLTVT.